One T cell receptor (beta chain) is described in this entry. What it binds is not known. Using immunoSEQ multiplex PCR, the repertoire was profiled, and TCRdb retains in-frame clones only, with some absent. The sample includes roughly 2.1 million clones, roughly 91% seen only once; the top ten take roughly 1.7%. The naive CD8 population came from CD45RO-negative cells selected for CCR7, without terminally differentiated effector memory CD45RA+ cells. Nashville, Tennessee was home to all donors, who were Caucasian adults. This sample is drawn from a study of shared clonotypes between healthy human individuals. Findings and caveats of the study: The four-donor shared clonotypes exceeded non-shared clonotypes in generation probability, with non-shared ones scoring lower. Only blood was sampled, and tissue TCR repertoires likely differ from blood ones.

The sequenced material came from naive CD8+ T cells from PBMCs. The receptor's source is a man younger than 35 in good health. Some clones in this sample may be carry-over from other donors' samples.

The DNA for the CDR3 is TGTGCCAGCAGTGCAGACAGAAGCACAGATACGCAGTATTTT. This codes for CASSADRSTDTQYF. V and J are TRBV27 and TRBJ2-3; a weak D match, TRBD1 (5 bases). V shed 5 bases and J shed 0 bases, with 9 bases lying between them. From germline, CDR1 is MNHEY and CDR2 SMNVEV (reference sequence). The CDR3 has 14 residues.